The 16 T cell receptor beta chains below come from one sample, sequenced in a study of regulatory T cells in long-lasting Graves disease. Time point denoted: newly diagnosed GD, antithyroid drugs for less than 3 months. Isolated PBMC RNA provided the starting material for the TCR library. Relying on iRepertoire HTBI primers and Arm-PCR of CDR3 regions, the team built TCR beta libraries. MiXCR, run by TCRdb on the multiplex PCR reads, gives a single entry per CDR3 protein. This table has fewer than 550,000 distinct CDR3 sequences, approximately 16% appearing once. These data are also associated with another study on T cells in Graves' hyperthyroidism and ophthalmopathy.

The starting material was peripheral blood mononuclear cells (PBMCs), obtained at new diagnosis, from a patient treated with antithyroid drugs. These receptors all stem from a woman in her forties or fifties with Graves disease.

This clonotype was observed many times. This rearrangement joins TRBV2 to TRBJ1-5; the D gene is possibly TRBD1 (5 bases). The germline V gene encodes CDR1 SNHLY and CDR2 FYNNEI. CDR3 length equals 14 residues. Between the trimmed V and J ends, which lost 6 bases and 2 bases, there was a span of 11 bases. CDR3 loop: CASSETVGNQPQHF. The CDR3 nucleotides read TGTGCCAGCAGCGAGACAGTGGGCAATCAGCCCCAGCATTTT.

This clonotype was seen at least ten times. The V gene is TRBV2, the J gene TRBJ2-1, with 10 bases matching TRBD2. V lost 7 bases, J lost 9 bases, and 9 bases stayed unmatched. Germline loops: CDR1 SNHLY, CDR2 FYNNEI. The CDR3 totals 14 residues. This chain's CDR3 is CASTSGGLRSEQFF. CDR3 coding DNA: TGTGCCAGCACTAGCGGGGGACTTCGGTCTGAGCAGTTCTTC.

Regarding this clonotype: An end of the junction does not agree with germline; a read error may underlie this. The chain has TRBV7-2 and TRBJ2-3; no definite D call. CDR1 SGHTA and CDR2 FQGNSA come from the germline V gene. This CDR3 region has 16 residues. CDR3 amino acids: CASSQERTASTDTQYF. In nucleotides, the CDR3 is TGCGCCAGCAGCCAAGAAAGGACGGCTAGCACAGATACGCAGTATTTT.

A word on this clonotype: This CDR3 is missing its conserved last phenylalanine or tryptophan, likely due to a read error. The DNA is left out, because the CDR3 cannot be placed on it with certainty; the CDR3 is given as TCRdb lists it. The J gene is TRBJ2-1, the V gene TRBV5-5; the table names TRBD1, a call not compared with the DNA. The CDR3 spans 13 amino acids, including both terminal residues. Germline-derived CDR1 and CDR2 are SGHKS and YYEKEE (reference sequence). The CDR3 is CASSLNPGQADGA.

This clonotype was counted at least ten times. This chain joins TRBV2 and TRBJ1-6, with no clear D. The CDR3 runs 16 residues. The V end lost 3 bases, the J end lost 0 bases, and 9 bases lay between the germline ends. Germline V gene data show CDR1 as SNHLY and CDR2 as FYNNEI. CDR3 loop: CASSEEMSSYNSPLHF. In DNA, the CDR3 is TGTGCCAGCAGTGAGGAGATGAGCTCCTATAATTCACCCCTCCACTTT.

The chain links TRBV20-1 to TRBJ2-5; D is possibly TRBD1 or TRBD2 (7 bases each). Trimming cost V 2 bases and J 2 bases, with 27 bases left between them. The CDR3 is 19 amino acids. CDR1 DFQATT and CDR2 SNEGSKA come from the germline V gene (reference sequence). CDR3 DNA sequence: TGCAGTGCTAGAATTCTCGTCCGGACAGGCGGGACTACTCAAGAGACCCAGTACTTC. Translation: CSARILVRTGGTTQETQYF.

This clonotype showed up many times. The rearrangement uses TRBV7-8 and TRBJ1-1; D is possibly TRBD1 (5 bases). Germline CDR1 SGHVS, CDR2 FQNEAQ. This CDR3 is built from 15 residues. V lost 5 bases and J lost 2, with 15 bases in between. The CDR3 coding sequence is TGTGCCAGCAGCCCGCGGCCGGGGGACAACACTGAAGCTTTCTTT. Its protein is CASSPRPGDNTEAFF.

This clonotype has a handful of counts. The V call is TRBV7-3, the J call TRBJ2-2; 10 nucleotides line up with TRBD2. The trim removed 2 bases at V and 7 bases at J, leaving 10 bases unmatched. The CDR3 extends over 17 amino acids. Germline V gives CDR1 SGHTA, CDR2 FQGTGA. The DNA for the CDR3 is TGTGCCAGCAGCTTATCCCCTCTAGCGGGGGTGGGCGGGGAGCTGTTTTTT. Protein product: CASSLSPLAGVGGELFF.

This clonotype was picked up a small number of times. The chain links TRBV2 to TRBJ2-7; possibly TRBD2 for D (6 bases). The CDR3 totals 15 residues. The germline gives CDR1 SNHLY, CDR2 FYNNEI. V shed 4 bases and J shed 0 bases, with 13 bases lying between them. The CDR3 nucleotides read TGTGCCAGCAGTGTAGAAACGGGACTCTCCTACGAGCAGTACTTC. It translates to CASSVETGLSYEQYF. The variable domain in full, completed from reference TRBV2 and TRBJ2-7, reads EPEVTQTPSHQVTQMGQEVILRCVPISNHLYFYWYRQILGQKVEFLVSFYNNEISEKSEIFDDQFSVERPDGSNFTLKIRSTKLEDSAMYFCASSVETGLSYEQYFGPGTRLTVT.

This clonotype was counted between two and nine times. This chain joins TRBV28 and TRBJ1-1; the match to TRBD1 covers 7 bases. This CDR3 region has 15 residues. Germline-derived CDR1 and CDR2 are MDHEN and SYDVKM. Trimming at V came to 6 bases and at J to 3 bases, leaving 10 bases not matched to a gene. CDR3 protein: CASRDLSGGYTEAFF. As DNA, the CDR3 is TGTGCCAGCAGAGATCTGTCAGGGGGATACACTGAAGCTTTCTTT.

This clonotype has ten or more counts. The CDR3 sequence: CASSIGGPNTEAFF. The CDR3 region has the DNA TGTGCCAGTAGTATCGGCGGACCGAACACTGAAGCTTTCTTT. The rearrangement links TRBV19 to TRBJ1-1, with no clear D. V lost 3 bases to trimming and J lost 1 base, with 9 bases between them. The CDR3 has 14 residues. Germline CDR1 and CDR2: LNHDA and SQIVND (reference sequence).

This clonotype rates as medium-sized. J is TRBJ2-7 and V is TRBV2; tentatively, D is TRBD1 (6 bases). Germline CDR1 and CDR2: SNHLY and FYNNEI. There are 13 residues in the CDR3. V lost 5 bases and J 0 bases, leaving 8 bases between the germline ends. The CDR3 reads CASSSGHSYEQYF. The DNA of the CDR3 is TGTGCCAGCAGTTCGGGACACTCCTACGAGCAGTACTTC.

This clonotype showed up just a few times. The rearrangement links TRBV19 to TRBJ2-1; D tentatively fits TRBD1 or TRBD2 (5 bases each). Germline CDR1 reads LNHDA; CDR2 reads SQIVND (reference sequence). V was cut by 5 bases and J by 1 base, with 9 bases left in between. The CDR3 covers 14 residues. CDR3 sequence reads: CASSRGASYNEQFF. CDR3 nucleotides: TGTGCCAGTAGTCGAGGGGCATCCTACAATGAGCAGTTCTTC.

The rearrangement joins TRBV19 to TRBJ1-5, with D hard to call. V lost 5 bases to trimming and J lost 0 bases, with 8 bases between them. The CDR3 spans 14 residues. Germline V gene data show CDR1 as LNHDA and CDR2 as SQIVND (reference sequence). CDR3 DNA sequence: TGTGCCAGTAGTGCAGATCATAGCAATCAGCCCCAGCATTTT. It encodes CASSADHSNQPQHF.

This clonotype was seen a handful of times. The CDR3 DNA is TGCGCCAGCAGCCCGGGCCAAGACAGGGTTGGGCCCCAGCATTTT. Translated, it gives CASSPGQDRVGPQHF. This chain links TRBV4-1 with TRBJ1-5; TRBD1 matches at 7 bases. The CDR3 extends over 15 amino acids. V shed 4 bases and J 9 bases; nucleotides not matched to a gene: 12. Germline CDR1 and CDR2: MGHRA and YSYEKL.

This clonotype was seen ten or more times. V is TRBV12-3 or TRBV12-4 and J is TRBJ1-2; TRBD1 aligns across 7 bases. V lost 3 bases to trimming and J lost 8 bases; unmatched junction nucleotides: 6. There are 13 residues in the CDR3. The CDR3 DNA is TGTGCCAGCAGTTTGGAGGGGGCGAGGGGCTACACCTTC. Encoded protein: CASSLEGARGYTF.